The entry that follows covers one T cell receptor beta chain sequence. Antigen specificity is unknown. Regarding time point: newly diagnosed GD, antithyroid drugs for less than 3 months. Scientists built the TCR library using RNA that was extracted from PBMCs. The CDR3 spans 14 residues. CDR1 and CDR2 (germline): ENHRY, SYGVKD. The V segment lost 6 bases and the J segment 5 bases; nucleotides outside the gene matches: 3. These data belong to a study of regulatory T cells in long-lasting Graves disease. Study-wide points: It was peripheral blood alone, not thyroid tissue, that was studied. Because few samples were included, accuracy may have been lower.

To make TCR beta libraries, researchers used iRepertoire HTBI primers and Arm-PCR of CDR3 regions. Source study methods: 60 to 65 TRBV and 13 to 15 TRBJ segments were identified across samples. In TCRdb, the multiplex PCR reads were re-called with MiXCR into one record per CDR3 protein. TCRdb assigned the V and J calls; the authors' analysis was not used. In the table there are more than 300,000 distinct CDR3 sequences, about 16% of which are singletons. Here the sequenced sample was peripheral blood mononuclear cells (PBMCs), taken at new diagnosis, from a patient treated with antithyroid drugs. This TCR was sampled from a female donor with Graves disease. The gene calls are TRBV10-3 and TRBJ2-7, with 14 bases identical to TRBD2. In DNA form, the CDR3 reads TGTGCCATCAGGACTAGCGGGGGGGCCCACGAGCAGTACTTC. Translating it yields CAIRTSGGAHEQYF.